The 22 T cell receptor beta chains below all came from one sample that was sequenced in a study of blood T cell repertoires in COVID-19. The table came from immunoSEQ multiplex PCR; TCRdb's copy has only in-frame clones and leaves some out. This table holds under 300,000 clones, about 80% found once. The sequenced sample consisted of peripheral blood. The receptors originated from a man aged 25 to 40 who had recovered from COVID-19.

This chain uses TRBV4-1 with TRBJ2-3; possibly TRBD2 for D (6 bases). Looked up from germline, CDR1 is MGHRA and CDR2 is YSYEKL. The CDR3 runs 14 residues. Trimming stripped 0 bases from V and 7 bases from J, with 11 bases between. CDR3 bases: TGCGCCAGCAGCCAAGAAGCGGGCGGAAATACGCAGTATTTT. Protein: CASSQEAGGNTQYF.

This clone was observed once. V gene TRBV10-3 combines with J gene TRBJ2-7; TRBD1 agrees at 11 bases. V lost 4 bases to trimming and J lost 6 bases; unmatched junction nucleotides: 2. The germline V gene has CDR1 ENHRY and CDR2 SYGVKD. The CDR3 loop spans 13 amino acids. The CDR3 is CAISVGTGGEQYV. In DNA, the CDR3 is TGTGCCATCAGTGTGGGGACAGGGGGCGAGCAGTACGTC.

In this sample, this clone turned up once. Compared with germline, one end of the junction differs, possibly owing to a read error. CDR3 sequence: CSVEDREDREHRGAVF. The DNA of the CDR3 is TGCAGCGTTGAAGATCGGGAGGACAGGGAACACCGGGGAGCTGTTTTT. This chain uses TRBV29-1 with TRBJ2-2, with D perhaps matching TRBD1 (8 bases). Per the germline V gene, CDR1 is SQVTM and CDR2 is ANQGSEA. This CDR3 is built from 16 residues.

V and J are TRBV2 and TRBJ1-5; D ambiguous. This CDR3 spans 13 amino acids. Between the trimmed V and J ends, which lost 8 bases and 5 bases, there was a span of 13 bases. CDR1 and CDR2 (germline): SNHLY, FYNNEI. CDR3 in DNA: TGTGCCAGCCACCTTGGGAGCCATCAGCCCCAGCATTTT. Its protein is CASHLGSHQPQHF.

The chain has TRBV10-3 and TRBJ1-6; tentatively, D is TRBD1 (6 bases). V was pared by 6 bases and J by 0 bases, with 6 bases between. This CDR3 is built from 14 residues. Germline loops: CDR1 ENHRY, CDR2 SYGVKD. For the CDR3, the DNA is TGTGCCATCAGGGACAGCTCCTATAATTCACCCCTCCACTTT. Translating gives CAIRDSSYNSPLHF.

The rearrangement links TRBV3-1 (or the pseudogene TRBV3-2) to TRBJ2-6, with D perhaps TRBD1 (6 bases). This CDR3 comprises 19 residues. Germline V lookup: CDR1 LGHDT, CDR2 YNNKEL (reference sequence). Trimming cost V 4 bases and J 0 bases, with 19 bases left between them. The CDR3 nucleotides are TGTGCCAGCAGCCGTAATCCCTCAGGGGCCCCCTCTGGGGCCAACGTCCTGACTTTC. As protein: CASSRNPSGAPSGANVLTF.

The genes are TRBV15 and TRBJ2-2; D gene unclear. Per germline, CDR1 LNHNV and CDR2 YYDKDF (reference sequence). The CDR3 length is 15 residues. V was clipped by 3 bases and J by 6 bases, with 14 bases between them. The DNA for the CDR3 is TGTGCCACCAGCAGTCGGCAGGCTCCCGCCGGGGAGCTGTTTTTT. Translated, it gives CATSSRQAPAGELFF.

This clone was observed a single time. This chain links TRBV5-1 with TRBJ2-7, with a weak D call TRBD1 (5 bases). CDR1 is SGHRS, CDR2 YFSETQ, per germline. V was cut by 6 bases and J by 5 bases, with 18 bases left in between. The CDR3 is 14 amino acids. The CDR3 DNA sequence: TGCGCCAGCATAACCAGGGTGAAAATCCACGAGCAGTACTTC. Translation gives CASITRVKIHEQYF. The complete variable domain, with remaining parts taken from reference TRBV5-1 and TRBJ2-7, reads KAGVTQTPRYLIKTRGQQVTLSCSPISGHRSVSWYQQTPGQGLQFLFEYFSETQRNKGNFPGRFSGRQFSNSRSEMNVSTLELGDSALYLCASITRVKIHEQYFGPGTRLTVT.

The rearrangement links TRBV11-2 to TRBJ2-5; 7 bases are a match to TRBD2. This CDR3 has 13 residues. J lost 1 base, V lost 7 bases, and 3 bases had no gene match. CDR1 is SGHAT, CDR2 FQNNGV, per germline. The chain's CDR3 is CASTPGGQETQYF. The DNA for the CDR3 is TGTGCCAGCACCCCGGGGGGCCAAGAGACCCAGTACTTC.

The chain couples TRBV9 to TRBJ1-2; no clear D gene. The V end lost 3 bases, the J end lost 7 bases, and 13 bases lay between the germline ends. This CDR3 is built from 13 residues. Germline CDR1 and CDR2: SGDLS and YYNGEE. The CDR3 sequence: CASSAYDEGGYTF. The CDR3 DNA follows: TGTGCCAGCAGCGCGTATGATGAGGGTGGCTACACCTTC.

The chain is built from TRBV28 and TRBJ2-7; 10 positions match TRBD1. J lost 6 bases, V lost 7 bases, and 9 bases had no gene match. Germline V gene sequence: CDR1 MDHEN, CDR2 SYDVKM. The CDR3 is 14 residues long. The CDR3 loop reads CASTSPGTGVEQYV. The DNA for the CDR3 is TGTGCCAGCACCTCACCCGGGACAGGGGTCGAGCAGTACGTC.

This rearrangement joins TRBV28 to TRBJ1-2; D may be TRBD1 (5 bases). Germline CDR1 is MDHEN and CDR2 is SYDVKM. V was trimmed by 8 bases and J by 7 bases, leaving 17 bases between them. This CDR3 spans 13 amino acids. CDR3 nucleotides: TGTGCCAGCCGCCCAAGCGGGGGTAGTGGCTACACCTTC. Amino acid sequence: CASRPSGGSGYTF.

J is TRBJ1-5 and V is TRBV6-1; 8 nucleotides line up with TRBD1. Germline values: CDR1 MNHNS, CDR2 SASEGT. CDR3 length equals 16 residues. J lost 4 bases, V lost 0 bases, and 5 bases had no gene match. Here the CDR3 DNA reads TGTGCCAGCAGTGAAGCCCTAGACAGGGGTAATCAGCCCCAGCATTTT. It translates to CASSEALDRGNQPQHF.

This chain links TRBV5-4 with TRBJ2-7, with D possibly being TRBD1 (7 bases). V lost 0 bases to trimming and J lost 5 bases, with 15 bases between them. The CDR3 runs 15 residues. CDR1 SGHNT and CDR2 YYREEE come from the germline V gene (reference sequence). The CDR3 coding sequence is TGTGCCAGCAGCTTGGTCCAGGGGGGAGGCGACGAGCAGTACTTC. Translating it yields CASSLVQGGGDEQYF.

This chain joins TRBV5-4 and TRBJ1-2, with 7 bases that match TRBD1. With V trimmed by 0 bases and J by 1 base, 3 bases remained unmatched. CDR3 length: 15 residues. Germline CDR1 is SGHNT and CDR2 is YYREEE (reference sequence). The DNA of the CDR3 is TGTGCCAGCAGCTTGGATTCAGGGGGTAACTATGGCTACACCTTC. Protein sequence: CASSLDSGGNYGYTF.

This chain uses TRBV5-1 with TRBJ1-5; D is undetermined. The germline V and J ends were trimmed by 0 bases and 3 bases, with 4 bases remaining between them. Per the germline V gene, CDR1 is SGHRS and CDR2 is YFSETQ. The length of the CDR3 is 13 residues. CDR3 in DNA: TGCGCCAGCAGCTTGGACAACAATCAGCCCCAGCATTTT. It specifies CASSLDNNQPQHF.

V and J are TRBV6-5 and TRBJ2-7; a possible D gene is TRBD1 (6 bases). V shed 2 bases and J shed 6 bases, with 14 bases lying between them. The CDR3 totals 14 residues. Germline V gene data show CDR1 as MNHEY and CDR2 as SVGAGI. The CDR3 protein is CASSYLSAGVEQYV. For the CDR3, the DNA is TGTGCCAGCAGTTACCTGTCTGCAGGGGTCGAGCAGTACGTC.

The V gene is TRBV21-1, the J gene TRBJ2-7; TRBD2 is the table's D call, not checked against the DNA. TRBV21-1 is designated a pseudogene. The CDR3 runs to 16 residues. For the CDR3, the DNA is TGTGCCAGCAGCAAAGTTAGCAGAGGTATTTCCTACGAGCAGTACGTC. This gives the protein CASSKVSRGISYEQYV.

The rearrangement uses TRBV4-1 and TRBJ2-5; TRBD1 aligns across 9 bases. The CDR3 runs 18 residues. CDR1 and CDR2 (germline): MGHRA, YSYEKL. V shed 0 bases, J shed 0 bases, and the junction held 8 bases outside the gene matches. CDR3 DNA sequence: TGCGCCAGCAGCCAAGAGATACAGGGGGCCCCAAACCAAGAGACCCAGTACTTC. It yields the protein CASSQEIQGAPNQETQYF.

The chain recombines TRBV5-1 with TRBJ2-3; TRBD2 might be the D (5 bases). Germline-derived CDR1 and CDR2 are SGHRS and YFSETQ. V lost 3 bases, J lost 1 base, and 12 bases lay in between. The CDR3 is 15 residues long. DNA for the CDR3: TGCGCCAGCAGCTCGGACGGGAAAGGCACAGATACGCAGTATTTT. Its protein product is CASSSDGKGTDTQYF.

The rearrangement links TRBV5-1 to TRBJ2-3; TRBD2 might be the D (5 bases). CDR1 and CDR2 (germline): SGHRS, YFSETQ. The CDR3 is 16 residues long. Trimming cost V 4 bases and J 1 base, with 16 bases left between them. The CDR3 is CASSVMYRRRTDTQYF. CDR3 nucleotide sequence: TGCGCCAGCAGCGTAATGTATAGGAGGCGCACAGATACGCAGTATTTT.

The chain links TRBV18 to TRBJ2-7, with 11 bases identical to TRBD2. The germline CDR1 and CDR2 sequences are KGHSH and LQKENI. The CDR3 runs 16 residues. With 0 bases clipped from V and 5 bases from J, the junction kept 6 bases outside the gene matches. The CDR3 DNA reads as TGTGCCAGCTCACCACCTAGCGGGGGGGCGTCTAACGAGCAGTACTTC. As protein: CASSPPSGGASNEQYF.